What follows is one T cell receptor beta chain and its context. Its antigen remains unknown. The sample is drawn from a study of shared clonotypes between healthy human individuals. The data were produced by immunoSEQ multiplex PCR, yet TCRdb's version contains in-frame clones alone and is incomplete. This table holds under 2.5 million clones, 92% found once. V lost 10 bases and J 3 bases, leaving 10 bases between the germline ends. Per germline, CDR1 MDHEN and CDR2 SYDVKM. The CDR3 has 13 residues. There were no recent acute infections or vaccinations among the donors, who were healthy HIV-negative adults. Findings and caveats of the study: Four donors held approximately 4.6% of naive CD4 clonotypes in common. Non-shared clonotypes were found to have lower generation probabilities than the clonotypes that were shared by all four of the sorted-subset donors. Large depth notwithstanding, sorted-subset sequencing proved incomplete by rarefaction.

The chain carries TRBV28 and TRBJ1-6; D is undetermined. The clonotype comes from a man between 18 and 29 years old in good health. Some clones in this sample may be carry-over from other donors' samples. Material for sequencing was naive CD4+ T cells from PBMCs. The subset is: CD45RA+ positively selected. The CDR3 DNA reads TGTGCCACCCGGGCCAACTATAATTCACCCCTCCACTTT. Residues: CATRANYNSPLHF.